This TCR beta chain was retrieved from a study of cytomegalovirus exposure and HLA in healthy donors. Whole-study findings and limits: In a later analysis, TCR beta V- and J-gene trimming was associated with a missense DCLRE1C variant. An analysis done earlier found most TCR beta V segments productive about 90% or about 30% of the time. More clonal expansion characterized HLA-associated TCR beta chains than equally common others in a later analysis.

Of note for this clone: Antigen specificity is unknown.

A multiplex PCR was run with 60 Vbeta primers and 13 Jbeta primers. TCRdb's copy holds only in-frame clones and misses some; the assay was immunoSEQ multiplex PCR. The sample holds roughly 100,000 clones, roughly 80% seen once. The donors gave bone marrow, and they were healthy. The V gene end was trimmed by 3 bases and the J gene end by 3 bases; junction bases not matched to a gene: 13. Germline CDR1 is WNHNN and CDR2 is SYGVQD (reference sequence). The CDR3 loop spans 17 amino acids. The sample consisted of PBMCs. The rearrangement uses TRBV10-1 and TRBJ2-7; 8 positions match TRBD1. This TCR came from a man under 40 in good health and CMV-seropositive. CDR3: CASSETPRTGIGYEQYF. Here the CDR3 DNA reads TGCGCCAGCAGTGAAACCCCCCGGACAGGGATAGGCTACGAGCAGTACTTC.